A single sample gave rise to the 10 T cell receptor beta chains below, sequenced in a study of T cells in Graves' hyperthyroidism and ophthalmopathy. RNA transcripts were the template for amplifying TCR beta CDR3 regions. In the first-round RT-PCR of the TCR CDR3, the HTBI primer set was used. TCRdb re-derived calls from the multiplex PCR reads in MiXCR, one entry per CDR3 protein. The sample consists of fewer than 450,000 distinct CDR3 sequences, about 14% of them appearing once. The sequenced sample was blood. These receptors were collected from a man aged 50 or older with Graves' ophthalmopathy.

This clonotype showed up many times. The rearrangement joins TRBV27 to TRBJ2-1, with TRBD2 matching over 11 bases. The CDR3 extends over 17 amino acids. The germline V gene encodes CDR1 MNHEY and CDR2 SMNVEV (reference sequence). V gave up 7 bases and J gave up 8 bases; unmatched junction bases: 16. CDR3 nucleotide sequence: TGTGCCAGCACCATCAAACCAACTAGCGGGAGAGGCGATGAGCAGTTCTTC. Its translation is CASTIKPTSGRGDEQFF.

This chain links TRBV5-6 with TRBJ2-5, with D possibly matching TRBD2 (5 bases). The germline gives CDR1 SGHDT, CDR2 YYEEEE. Trimming took off 1 base at V and 2 bases at J, with 15 bases between the two ends. This CDR3 has 16 residues. CDR3 protein: CASSLSVGENQETQYF. The DNA for the CDR3 is TGTGCCAGCAGCTTGTCCGTGGGAGAGAATCAAGAGACCCAGTACTTC.

This clonotype has at least ten counts. This rearrangement joins TRBV11-1 to TRBJ2-2; TRBD2 agrees at 14 bases. CDR1 and CDR2 (germline): SGHAT, FQDESV (reference sequence). V dropped 0 bases and J dropped 6; count of bases not matched to a gene: 0. This CDR3 has 16 residues. CDR3 residues: CASSLAGLAGAGELFF. CDR3 sequence (DNA): TGTGCCAGCAGCTTAGCGGGACTAGCGGGAGCCGGGGAGCTGTTTTTT.

The chain is built from TRBV12-3 or TRBV12-4 and TRBJ2-1; D may be TRBD1 or TRBD2 (5 bases each). This CDR3 has 12 amino acids. Trimming left V 6 bases short and J 10 bases short, with 13 bases between. The CDR3 protein is CASRPGRQEQFF. The CDR3 bases are TGTGCCAGCAGACCGGGACGCCAAGAGCAGTTCTTC.

This clonotype has more than one count but fewer than ten. This chain links TRBV5-4 with TRBJ2-7; D not resolved. Germline V gives CDR1 SGHNT, CDR2 YYREEE (reference sequence). CDR3 size: 15 residues. Trimming stripped 0 bases from V and 0 bases from J, with 10 bases between. The CDR3 sequence: CASSLGALPSYEQYF. The CDR3 nucleotides read TGTGCCAGCAGCTTGGGGGCTCTACCCTCCTACGAGCAGTACTTC.

This clonotype was observed many times. CDR3 region: CSASGGGEYEQYF. CDR3 nucleotide sequence: TGCAGTGCTAGTGGCGGGGGGGAATACGAGCAGTACTTC. The V gene is TRBV20-1, the J gene TRBJ2-7, with 9 nucleotides matching TRBD2. This CDR3 has 13 amino acids. V trimming: 3 bases; J trimming: 4 bases; junction bases outside the gene matches: 4. Germline assignment: CDR1 DFQATT and CDR2 SNEGSKA (reference sequence).

This clonotype was counted ten times or more. The J gene is TRBJ2-7, the V gene TRBV20-1; 13 nucleotides align to TRBD2. The CDR3 sequence is 16 residues long. CDR1 is DFQATT, CDR2 SNEGSKA, per germline (reference sequence). Trimming removed 4 bases from V and 3 bases from J; junction bases left unmatched: 9. CDR3 nucleotides: TGCAGTGCTAAGAAGTCCGGGACTAGCGGGATCTACGAGCAGTACTTC. It codes for CSAKKSGTSGIYEQYF.

This clonotype was counted at least ten times. The chain is built from TRBV3-1 and TRBJ1-5; D is undetermined. V was shortened by 0 bases and J by 0 bases, with 12 bases between the two germline ends. Germline CDR1 and CDR2: LGHDT and YNNKEL (reference sequence). This CDR3 comprises 17 residues. CDR3 nucleotide sequence: TGTGCCAGCAGCCAAGATTTGAGGGTGAATAGCAATCAGCCCCAGCATTTT. It codes for CASSQDLRVNSNQPQHF.

This clonotype was counted many times. The chain links TRBV6-5 to TRBJ2-3; 8 positions agree with TRBD1. Looked up from germline, CDR1 is MNHEY and CDR2 is SVGAGI. V shed 5 bases, J shed 2 bases, and the junction held 9 bases outside the gene matches. The CDR3 extends over 16 amino acids. This chain's CDR3 is CASSTRGQGATDTQYF. Here the CDR3 DNA reads TGTGCCAGCAGTACTCGAGGTCAGGGGGCCACAGATACGCAGTATTTT.

The table lists this clonotype with a few counts. A much larger clone lies one base from this, so it may be a read error. The V call is TRBV20-1, the J call TRBJ2-5; 7 nucleotides align to TRBD1. Losses at the gene ends were 6 bases for V and 7 bases for J; bases not matched to a gene: 17. CDR1 and CDR2 from the germline V gene are DFQATT and SNEGSKA (reference sequence). The CDR3 length is 15 residues. The CDR3, as DNA: TGCAGTGCCCATGACAGGGTAGAGGGAGTAGGGACCCAGTACTTC. Protein sequence: CSAHDRVEGVGTQYF.